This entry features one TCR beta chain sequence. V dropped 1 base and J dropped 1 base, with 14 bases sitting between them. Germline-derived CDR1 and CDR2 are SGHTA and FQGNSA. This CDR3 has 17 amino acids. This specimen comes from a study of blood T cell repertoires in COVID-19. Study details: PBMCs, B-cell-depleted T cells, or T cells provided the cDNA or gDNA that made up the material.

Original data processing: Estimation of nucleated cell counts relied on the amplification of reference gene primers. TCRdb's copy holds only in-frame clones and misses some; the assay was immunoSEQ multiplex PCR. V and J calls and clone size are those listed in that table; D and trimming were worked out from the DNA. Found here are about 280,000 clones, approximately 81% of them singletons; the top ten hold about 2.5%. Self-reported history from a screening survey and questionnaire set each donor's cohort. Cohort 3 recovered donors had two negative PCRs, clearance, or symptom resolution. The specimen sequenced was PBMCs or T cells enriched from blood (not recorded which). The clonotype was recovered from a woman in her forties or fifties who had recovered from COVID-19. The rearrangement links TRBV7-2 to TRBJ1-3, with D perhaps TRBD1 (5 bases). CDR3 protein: CASSLGAAGLSGNTIYF. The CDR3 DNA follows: TGTGCCAGCAGCTTAGGTGCGGCAGGGTTGTCTGGAAACACCATATATTTT.